Listed here are 13 T cell receptor beta chains from one sample, sequenced in a study of OX40 agonist ivuxolimab in advanced cancers. Only in-frame clones appear in the TCRdb table, and some are missing; sequencing was by immunoSEQ multiplex PCR. Among 70,000 to 85,000 clones listed, around 94% were seen once. The sample in question was CD4+ or CD8+ T cells sorted from blood, obtained in a trial of the OX40 agonist ivuxolimab. The receptors were gathered from an adult with an advanced solid tumor such as melanoma, head and neck, liver or kidney cancer.

J is TRBJ2-1 and V is TRBV7-9; maybe TRBD2 (5 bases). The CDR3 contains 16 residues. V shed 5 bases and J shed 4 bases, with 18 bases lying between them. From germline, CDR1 is SEHNR and CDR2 FQNEAQ (reference sequence). CDR3 sequence: CASSPPLSGRYNEQFF. The DNA for the CDR3 is TGTGCCAGCAGCCCCCCCCTGAGCGGAAGATACAATGAGCAGTTCTTC.

The J gene is TRBJ2-6, the V gene TRBV6-1; D is unclear. Germline V gene sequence: CDR1 MNHNS, CDR2 SASEGT. V was cut by 1 base and J by 2 bases, with 3 bases left in between. CDR3 size: 14 residues. The CDR3 DNA reads as TGTGCCAGCAGTGAAGGGGCTGGGGCCAACGTCCTGACTTTC. Translating gives CASSEGAGANVLTF.

The chain carries TRBV29-1 and TRBJ2-7; 7 positions match TRBD1. This CDR3 is built from 13 residues. After removal of 2 bases from V and 2 bases from J, the junction contained 3 bases not matched to a gene. Looked up from germline, CDR1 is SQVTM and CDR2 is ANQGSEA. DNA for the CDR3: TGCAGCGTTGAAATGGGACAGCCCTACGAGCAGTACTTC. It translates to CSVEMGQPYEQYF.

The rearrangement uses TRBV9 and TRBJ2-5; D is unresolved. CDR1 and CDR2 (germline): SGDLS, YYNGEE. CDR3 length: 13 amino acids. Deletions cut 4 bases from V and 1 base from J, with 8 bases between. The CDR3 loop reads CASSPRLQETQYF. CDR3 sequence (DNA): TGTGCCAGCAGCCCACGGCTCCAAGAGACCCAGTACTTC.

Comment on this clone: Germline and junction disagree at one end, which may indicate a read error. The chain joins TRBV9 to TRBJ1-2; D not resolved. This CDR3 comprises 12 residues. Germline values: CDR1 SGDLS, CDR2 YYNGEE. The CDR3 loop is CASSPTFYGLNF. CDR3 in DNA: TGTGCCAGCAGCCCTACCTTTTATGGACTCAACTTC.

The chain combines TRBV14 with TRBJ2-7; no definite D call. Deletions cut 4 bases from V and 6 bases from J, with 19 bases between. CDR1 and CDR2 from the germline V gene are SGHDN and FVKESK. There are 15 residues in the CDR3. The CDR3 DNA follows: TGTGCCAGCAGCCCCTTGTGGGGTGGCTTTTCCGAGCAGTACTTC. The encoded protein is CASSPLWGGFSEQYF.

The genes are TRBV7-6 and TRBJ2-3, with 14 nucleotides matching TRBD2. This CDR3 contains 21 residues. The trim removed 1 base at V and 0 bases at J, leaving 12 bases unmatched. The germline CDR1 and CDR2 sequences are SGHVS and FNYEAQ. CDR3 sequence: CASSLVPGTSGRDPSTDTQYF. The CDR3, as DNA: TGTGCCAGCAGCTTAGTCCCGGGGACTAGCGGGAGAGATCCCAGCACAGATACGCAGTATTTT.

The chain carries TRBV6-5 and TRBJ2-7; tentative D call: TRBD2 (6 bases). Germline V lookup: CDR1 MNHEY, CDR2 SVGAGI. The CDR3 covers 14 residues. Deletions cut 8 bases from V and 0 bases from J, with 14 bases between. CDR3 nucleotide sequence: TGTGCCAGCCCGGAGGGAAGGTACTCCTACGAGCAGTACTTC. Translated, it gives CASPEGRYSYEQYF.

This clone came up once. J is TRBJ2-1 and V is TRBV5-8, with TRBD2 matching over 9 bases. After removal of 0 bases from V and 8 bases from J, the junction contained 6 bases not matched to a gene. CDR1 is SGHTS and CDR2 is YDEGEE in the germline V gene. The CDR3 contains 15 residues. This chain's CDR3 is CASSLELAGEHEQFF. For the CDR3, the DNA is TGTGCCAGCAGCTTGGAATTAGCGGGAGAACATGAGCAGTTCTTC.

This chain uses TRBV4-3 with TRBJ2-7, with a weak D call TRBD1 (5 bases). The V gene's germline CDR1 is LGHNA and CDR2 YSLEER. V shed 0 bases and J shed 2 bases, with 11 bases lying between them. The length of the CDR3 is 15 residues. The CDR3, as DNA: TGCGCCAGCAGCCAAGATTTAACAGGCCCCTACGAGCAGTACTTC. Its protein is CASSQDLTGPYEQYF.

This sequence joins TRBV5-1 and TRBJ2-4; tentative D call: TRBD2 (6 bases). The CDR3 loop spans 14 amino acids. Germline V gene lookup returns CDR1 SGHRS and CDR2 YFSETQ. Trimming removed 2 bases at V and 7 bases at J, with 13 bases between. As DNA, the CDR3 is TGCGCCAGCAGCTTTGGCGGTCGGGGGAACATTCAGTACTTC. Protein product: CASSFGGRGNIQYF.

The rearrangement links TRBV5-6 to TRBJ2-5; D gene uncertain. The CDR3 covers 12 residues. Germline V gene sequence: CDR1 SGHDT, CDR2 YYEEEE. V dropped 0 bases and J dropped 0 bases, with 0 bases sitting between them. CDR3 bases: TGTGCCAGCAGCTTGGACCAAGAGACCCAGTACTTC. Translation: CASSLDQETQYF.

This rearrangement joins TRBV7-3 to TRBJ2-2; D not resolved. Deletions cut 5 bases from V and 3 bases from J, with 7 bases between. CDR3 size: 13 residues. Looked up from germline, CDR1 is SGHTA and CDR2 is FQGTGA. CDR3: CASSQMDTGELFF. The DNA of the CDR3 is TGTGCCAGCAGCCAGATGGACACCGGGGAGCTGTTTTTT.